The following is a T cell receptor beta chain sequence with its context. This clone was seen at least ten times. What antigen it recognizes has not been identified. Within one base of it there is no much larger clone, and no base qualities were kept. TCRbeta CDR3 regions were amplified from genomic DNA by means of the immunoSEQ Assay, a bias-controlled multiplex PCR. In the paper's pipeline: The number of nucleated cells in each sample was estimated by amplification of reference gene primers within the assay. Sequence reads were collapsed and filtered to measure the absolute abundance of every unique TCRbeta CDR3 rearrangement. Productive Simpson clonality was computed per sample as the square root of Simpson's diversity index over productive rearrangements. Sourced from immuneACCESS, this table was stored by TCRdb with only in-frame sequences that have V and J called. A share of the clones is absent; for the studies checked, an unresolved V gene accounts for under half, and the remainder has no known explanation. V and J calls and clone size are those listed in that table; D and trimming were worked out from the DNA. The sample table lists a few hundred thousand clones, about 89% of them with a count of one. Of the sample, 0.9% to 1% falls within the top ten clones.

This specimen belongs to a study of blood T cell repertoires in COVID-19 (dated by TCRdb to 2020 to 2022). Looking at the study overall: Samples from collaborators originated in the United States, Italy and Spain and spanned both the acute and convalescent phases of COVID-19. A de-identified subject ID, COVID-19 status, age in years and sex were almost always included in the sample metadata. The samples were drawn from two sources: the first 160 participants of the ongoing ImmuneRACE study, and 1,200 or so subjects contributed by 6 global collaborators. Where available, HLA class I and class II types were obtained from metadata supplied by the sample provider rather than from assay-based typing. The repertoires were made available in a free public database intended to serve as a resource for research on the immune response to SARS-CoV-2. Subjects who had been exposed to COVID-19, were actively infected with it, or had recovered from it provided the deeply sampled blood TCRbeta repertoires that made up the dataset. The prospective study material was composed of cDNA or gDNA derived from T cells, B-cell-depleted T cells, or PBMCs.

The paper as a whole reports these results and caveats: Clinical and demographic metadata were provided uncurated, with the amount varying by source and participant.

Another Seattle source contributed samples from volunteer blood donors who had recovered from COVID-19. Collaborating institutions collected whole blood in K2EDTA tubes following their own protocols. For TCRbeta analysis, collaborators shipped samples in one of three forms: frozen whole blood, isolated PBMCs, or DNA extracted from either of those sample types. Including cysteine and phenylalanine, the CDR3 has 15 amino acids. Just the 45-base CDR3 DNA is kept, in frame starting at base 1. V and J are truncated by 0 bases and 3 bases respectively, leaving an intervening sequence of 12 bases. Per the germline V gene (reference sequence), GTSNPN is the CDR1 and SVGIG is the CDR2.

What was sequenced was peripheral blood. This receptor was obtained from a middle-aged woman who had recovered from COVID-19. The chain joins TRBV30 to TRBJ1-5, with TRBD1 as a weak D call on 5 bases. The sequenced DNA: TGTGCCTGGAGTGTAGGAGCAGGGCCCAATCAGCCCCAGCATTTT. This encodes CAWSVGAGPNQPQHF.